These T cell receptor beta chains were read from a single sample in a study of blood T cell repertoires in COVID-19. Assay: immunoSEQ multiplex PCR; the TCRdb copy retains only in-frame clones and omits some. The data show roughly 250,000 clones, 85% seen once. Sequences were obtained from peripheral blood. These receptors were taken from a man aged 35-49 years with acute or convalescent COVID-19. Both conserved end residues are part of each CDR3. The D gene is left open where the match is weak. Where a row states a size, it is once, few, many or the class of an expanded clone; other rows omit it.

CDR3 DNA	CDR3 protein	J gene	clone size	D gene	V gene
TGCAGTGCTAGTTCCGCCCGGGGTGGGGCCAACGTCCTGACTTTC	CSASSARGGANVLTF	TRBJ2-6	once	NA	TRBV20-1
TGTGCCAGCAGCGGGACCAGGGGAGCACCCCTCCACTTT	CASSGTRGAPLHF	TRBJ1-6	NA	NA	TRBV5-5
TGTGCCAGCAGCCCTTACTCCGGGACAGGGACCTCTGGGGCCAACGTCCTGACTTTC	CASSPYSGTGTSGANVLTF	TRBJ2-6	NA	TRBD1	TRBV6-2/TRBV6-3
TGTGCCAGCAGTACTTATTCCACTAGCACAGATACGCAGTATTTT	CASSTYSTSTDTQYF	TRBJ2-3	NA	NA	TRBV27
TGTGCCAGCAGCCTCAACAGGGGACTGAACACTGAAGCTTTCTTT	CASSLNRGLNTEAFF	TRBJ1-1	NA	TRBD1	TRBV28
TGTGCCAGCAGCCCGTGGACAGGGAACACTGAAGCTTTCTTT	CASSPWTGNTEAFF	TRBJ1-1	NA	TRBD1	TRBV7-9
TGTGCCAGCACCTCTGTGGAGGGAAAGACCCAGTACTTC	CASTSVEGKTQYF	TRBJ2-5	NA	NA	TRBV5-4
TGCGCCAGCAGTGAGTCAGCCGTGGGCAACTATGGCTACACCTTC	CASSESAVGNYGYTF	TRBJ1-2	NA	NA	TRBV10-2
TGTGCCAGCAGCTCCCTTCCGGGGATTGAAGCTTTCTTT	CASSSLPGIEAFF	TRBJ1-1	few	NA	TRBV5-4
TGTGCCAGCAGCCTCTACGGGGGTGGGGGCACCTTC	CASSLYGGGGTF	TRBJ1-2	NA	NA	TRBV7-8
TGTGCCAGCAGCCTAGCGGGGGGAACGAACACCGGGGAGCTGTTTTTT	CASSLAGGTNTGELFF	TRBJ2-2	once	TRBD2	TRBV7-3
TGTGCCAGCAGTTTATCGACGGGCGGGCAAGAGACCCAGTACTTC	CASSLSTGGQETQYF	TRBJ2-5	NA	NA	TRBV27
TGTGCCAGCAGCTTGTATACAGATACGCAGTATTTT	CASSLYTDTQYF	TRBJ2-3	NA	NA	TRBV5-4
TGTGCCAGCAGCGTTGGACAGGGGTTGGAGACCCAGTACTTC	CASSVGQGLETQYF	TRBJ2-5	once	TRBD1	TRBV9
TGTGCCAGCAGTTCAGGACAACAAAATTCACCCCTCCACTTT	CASSSGQQNSPLHF	TRBJ1-6	NA	NA	TRBV6-5
TGTGCCAGCAGCCAAGACAGGATAGGGAATTCACCCCTCCACTTT	CASSQDRIGNSPLHF	TRBJ1-6	NA	NA	TRBV2
TGTGCCAGCAGCTCCTCTGGGGAGGGACCCCATAGGGAGACCCAGTACTTC	CASSSSGEGPHRETQYF	TRBJ2-5	NA	TRBD2	TRBV7-9
TGTGCCAGCAGCTCCTTTCCCCGCCACAGGGGGCGAGCTGAAGCTTTCTTT	CASSSFPRHRGRAEAFF	TRBJ1-1	NA	TRBD1	TRBV7-9
TGTGCCAGCAGTTACGGCCCCGACAGGGGGCTTCCCTACGAGCAGTACTTC	CASSYGPDRGLPYEQYF	TRBJ2-7	NA	TRBD1	TRBV6-2/TRBV6-3
TGCGCCAGCAGTCCGGGACTCACCAACTATGGCTACACCTTC	CASSPGLTNYGYTF	TRBJ1-2	NA	NA	TRBV5-1
TGTGCCACCAGTACAGGAATCGGGGGGGGTCAGCCCCAGCATTTT	CATSTGIGGGQPQHF	TRBJ1-5	NA	NA	TRBV24-1
TGTGCCGGGGGGACAGGGAATGGCTACACCTTC	CAGGTGNGYTF	TRBJ1-2	NA	TRBD1	TRBV2